This passage covers 11 T cell receptor beta chains from one sample sequenced in a study of patients and donors after allogeneic stem cell transplantation. TCRdb re-called the RT-PCR reads through MiXCR, storing one row per CDR3 protein. The table lists 200,000 to 250,000 distinct CDR3 sequences, roughly 14% of them singletons. Specimen: blood, either unsorted or a sorted T cell fraction (not recorded which). These TCRs come from a human donor who was either an allogeneic HSCT recipient or a stem cell or donor lymphocyte infusion donor (not recorded which). It is not recorded whose cells these are; they may come from a transplant donor.

In this sample, this clonotype turned up a few times. V is TRBV15 and J is TRBJ1-4; the D is unclear. Between the trimmed V and J ends, which lost 0 bases and 7 bases, there was a span of 6 bases. CDR3 size: 13 residues. From germline, CDR1 is LNHNV and CDR2 YYDKDF (reference sequence). Here the CDR3 DNA reads TGTGCCACCAGCAGAGATCGGTTTGAAAAACTGTTTTTT. Its protein product is CATSRDRFEKLFF.

DNA for the CDR3: TGTGCCAGCAGCGTAAATGTCGAAGGCGAGCAGTACTTC. Translation gives CASSVNVEGEQYF. The gene calls are TRBV9 and TRBJ2-7; D remains ambiguous. This CDR3 spans 13 amino acids. Germline V gene sequence: CDR1 SGDLS, CDR2 YYNGEE. The V and J ends lost 1 base and 6 bases respectively, with 11 bases between them.

The table lists this clonotype with a few counts. J is TRBJ2-3 and V is TRBV3-1, with TRBD2 matching over 11 bases. Germline assignment: CDR1 LGHDT and CDR2 YNNKEL (reference sequence). V shed 1 base and J 4 bases; nucleotides not matched to a gene: 7. The CDR3 is 17 amino acids. Here the CDR3 DNA reads TGTGCCAGCAGCCAAGGATTAGCGGGAGGGGGCTCAGATACGCAGTATTTT. Protein product: CASSQGLAGGGSDTQYF.

In its sample, this clonotype was seen many times. The chain uses TRBV7-9 and TRBJ1-5; tentative D call: TRBD1 (5 bases). The CDR3 runs 15 residues. CDR1 is SEHNR and CDR2 is FQNEAQ in the germline V gene (reference sequence). V was trimmed by 0 bases and J by 3 bases, leaving 9 bases between them. This chain's CDR3 is CASSLAGGANQPQHF. For the CDR3, the DNA is TGTGCCAGCAGCTTAGCAGGAGGGGCCAATCAGCCCCAGCATTTT.

This clonotype was counted ten times or more. This chain uses TRBV9 with TRBJ2-2; 10 nucleotides line up with TRBD1. CDR3 length: 18 residues. CDR1 is SGDLS and CDR2 is YYNGEE in the germline V gene. Trimming took 3 bases from V and 0 from J; bases not matched to a gene: 8. CDR3 sequence (DNA): TGTGCCAGCAGCGCCTACGGGACAGGGGCCTCGAACACCGGGGAGCTGTTTTTT. The encoded protein is CASSAYGTGASNTGELFF.

This clonotype has just a few counts. The chain recombines TRBV30 with TRBJ2-7; no clear D gene. V lost 2 bases and J lost 5, with 4 bases in between. Looked up from germline, CDR1 is GTSNPN and CDR2 is SVGIG (reference sequence). The CDR3 spans 10 residues. The CDR3 reads CAWSLDEQYF. Here the CDR3 DNA reads TGTGCCTGGAGTTTAGACGAGCAGTACTTC.

The J gene is TRBJ2-5, the V gene TRBV15, with a weak D call TRBD2 (6 bases). The CDR3 covers 16 residues. Germline V CDR1 and CDR2: LNHNV, YYDKDF (reference sequence). The ends were cut back, 3 bases at V and 1 base at J, with 15 bases in the middle. The CDR3: CATSSTFRGGQETQYF. DNA of the CDR3: TGTGCCACCAGCAGTACATTTCGGGGAGGCCAAGAGACCCAGTACTTC.

A few counts support this clonotype. The V call is TRBV5-1, the J call TRBJ2-6, with D possibly TRBD2 on 6 matching bases. Between the trimmed V and J ends, which lost 0 bases and 4 bases, there was a span of 8 bases. CDR1 SGHRS and CDR2 YFSETQ come from the germline V gene. This CDR3 has 15 amino acids. For the CDR3, the DNA is TGCGCCAGCAGCTTGGTTGCGGGGGGGGCCAACGTCCTGACTTTC. As protein: CASSLVAGGANVLTF.

This clonotype was observed many times. The V call is TRBV27, the J call TRBJ1-2; a weak D match, TRBD1 (6 bases). The V end was cut by 1 base, the J end by 6 bases, with 12 bases between. This CDR3 has 14 amino acids. Germline V gene sequence: CDR1 MNHEY, CDR2 SMNVEV (reference sequence). In DNA, the CDR3 is TGTGCCAGCAGTTTATTGGGGGGCGTCGATGGCTACACCTTC. Protein product: CASSLLGGVDGYTF.

This clonotype was detected a few times. The chain couples TRBV20-1 to TRBJ2-1, with 8 bases aligning to TRBD2. Germline V gives CDR1 DFQATT, CDR2 SNEGSKA (reference sequence). This CDR3 has 14 amino acids. J was trimmed by 0 bases and V by 5 bases; bases with no gene match: 3. The CDR3 coding sequence is TGCAGTGCTTCCAGCGGGAGCTCCTACAATGAGCAGTTCTTC. It encodes CSASSGSSYNEQFF.

This chain links TRBV12-3 or TRBV12-4 with TRBJ1-2; D not resolved. V shed 2 bases and J shed 4 bases, with 11 bases lying between them. The CDR3 runs 14 residues. CDR3 coding DNA: TGTGCCAGCAGTTTATCAGCAGGTCTCTATGGCTACACCTTC. Translating it yields CASSLSAGLYGYTF.